This T cell receptor beta chain was recorded in a study of T cell responses to AZD1222 COVID-19 vaccine. Per germline, CDR1 LGHDT and CDR2 YNNKEL (reference sequence). CDR3 size: 15 residues. With 4 bases clipped from V and 8 bases from J, the junction kept 11 bases outside the gene matches. Using immunoSEQ multiplex PCR, the repertoire was profiled, and TCRdb retains in-frame clones only, with some absent. The sample carries 80,000 or so clones, 92% recorded once. The chain couples TRBV3-1 (or the pseudogene TRBV3-2) to TRBJ2-4, with 7 bases lining up with TRBD1. Material: peripheral blood, obtained 28 days after the second AZD1222 dose. This clonotype originated in an adult who received the AZD1222 COVID-19 vaccine. This CDR3 reads CASSRQSRDRDIQYF. The CDR3 DNA follows: TGTGCCAGCAGCCGACAAAGCCGGGACAGAGACATTCAGTACTTC.